The 9 T cell receptor beta chains listed next were all sequenced from one sample in a study of CD8 T cells in ankylosing spondylitis. TCRdb ran MiXCR on the 5' RACE reads and lists one entry per CDR3 protein. The repertoire holds 150,000 to 200,000 distinct CDR3 sequences, with 10% to 15% as singletons. The sample comprised blood, either unsorted or a sorted T cell fraction (not recorded which). These receptor sequences come from a male donor with ankylosing spondylitis or in good health (not recorded which).

The J gene is TRBJ1-1, the V gene TRBV6-5; 9 nucleotides agree with TRBD1. The CDR3 loop spans 17 amino acids. Germline CDR1 and CDR2: MNHEY and SVGAGI. V dropped 0 bases and J dropped 0; count of bases not matched to a gene: 5. CDR3 region: CASSYSSTGGLNTEAFF. CDR3 in DNA: TGTGCCAGCAGTTACTCATCTACAGGGGGCCTGAACACTGAAGCTTTCTTT.

The V and J genes are TRBV6-1 and TRBJ2-1; 9 bases agree with TRBD1. The germline V gene encodes CDR1 MNHNS and CDR2 SASEGT. The CDR3 is 15 residues long. Germline trimming cut 4 bases from V and 10 bases from J; bases unmatched to any gene: 11. CDR3 residues: CASSADRGEVREQFF. For the CDR3, the DNA is TGTGCCAGCAGTGCGGACAGGGGTGAGGTCAGAGAGCAGTTCTTC.

The table lists this clonotype with a few counts. The gene calls are TRBV20-1 and TRBJ2-1; D not resolved. V lost 3 bases to trimming and J lost 3 bases, with 18 bases between them. The CDR3 spans 16 residues. The germline V gene encodes CDR1 DFQATT and CDR2 SNEGSKA (reference sequence). Here the CDR3 DNA reads TGCAGTGCTAGGCCTCCCGGTTCGATAGTCTACAATGAGCAGTTCTTC. The encoded protein is CSARPPGSIVYNEQFF.

This clonotype appeared many times. The chain combines TRBV7-9 with TRBJ2-1; D remains unclear. CDR1 SEHNR and CDR2 FQNEAQ come from the germline V gene (reference sequence). V lost 4 bases and J 8 bases, leaving 21 bases between the germline ends. The CDR3 runs 16 residues. CDR3 DNA sequence: TGTGCCAGCAGCTCTATAGCACGGACCGTAGGCGATGAGCAGTTCTTC. Translating it yields CASSSIARTVGDEQFF. The full variable domain, in which reference TRBV7-9 and TRBJ2-1 provide the parts outside the CDR3, is DTGVSQNPRHKITKRGQNVTFRCDPISEHNRLYWYRQTLGQGPEFLTYFQNEAQLEKSRLLSDRFSAERPKGSFSTLEIQRTEQGDSAMYLCASSSIARTVGDEQFFGPGTRLTVL.

This clonotype was recorded a few times. The chain uses TRBV4-1 and TRBJ2-3; 16 nucleotides agree with TRBD2. The V and J ends lost 5 bases and 6 bases, in that order; junction bases with no gene match: 11. The germline gives CDR1 MGHRA, CDR2 YSYEKL. This CDR3 has 18 residues. The CDR3 loop reads CASSYGTSGGGAVDTQYF. The CDR3 nucleotides are TGCGCCAGCAGCTACGGGACTAGCGGGGGGGGTGCGGTGGATACGCAGTATTTT.

This clonotype was counted between two and nine times. The chain couples TRBV7-9 to TRBJ1-2; D gene unclear. From germline, CDR1 is SEHNR and CDR2 FQNEAQ (reference sequence). Trimming removed 5 bases at V and 13 bases at J, with 20 bases between. The CDR3 has 13 amino acids. The CDR3 bases are TGTGCCAGCAGCAATCCGTCAAGATCCTCCTTCACCTTC. It is translated as CASSNPSRSSFTF.

Only a few counts were recorded for this clonotype. The J gene is TRBJ2-7, the V gene TRBV5-4, with D unclear. The CDR3 extends over 13 amino acids. Trimming took 3 bases from V and 0 from J, leaving 7 bases between them. CDR1 is SGHNT, CDR2 YYREEE, per germline (reference sequence). The CDR3 nucleotides are TGTGCCAGCAGCTCGATCCTCTCCTACGAGCAGTACTTC. Amino acids: CASSSILSYEQYF.

This clonotype was seen a handful of times. This CDR3 reads CASSQEGISSYNEQFF. CDR3 DNA sequence: TGCGCCAGCAGCCAAGAGGGCATTAGCTCCTACAATGAGCAGTTCTTC. The chain joins TRBV4-1 to TRBJ2-1; D uncertain. CDR1 MGHRA and CDR2 YSYEKL come from the germline V gene. This CDR3 is built from 16 residues. Trimming took off 0 bases at V and 0 bases at J, with 9 bases between the two ends.

This clonotype was picked up a small number of times. The V gene is TRBV20-1, the J gene TRBJ2-7, with 8 bases matching TRBD1. The V and J ends lost 3 bases and 3 bases, in that order; junction bases with no gene match: 1. This CDR3 comprises 12 residues. Germline CDR1 reads DFQATT; CDR2 reads SNEGSKA (reference sequence). CDR3 sequence: CSARDRDYEQYF. CDR3 sequence (DNA): TGCAGTGCTAGGGACAGGGACTACGAGCAGTACTTC.